In this sample, the clone carrying this T cell receptor (beta chain) turned up many times. Its antigen is as yet unknown. Authors' methods: CDR3 differences across clinicopathological groups were used to build a distant-metastasis classifier for papillary thyroid cancer. From the PCR reads, TCRdb re-called clones with MiXCR. These V and J calls rely on TCRdb rather than the paper's analysis. Seen here are about 82,000 clones, about 12% observed once, and the top ten hold 7% to 9%. The data stem from a study of metastatic and nonmetastatic thyroid tumors. Study-wide context: Blood and tumor or nodule tissue repertoires from malignant and benign thyroid patients were compared. Notes on the study in general: In both blood and tumor samples, TCR beta diversity was reported significantly higher for malignant than benign nodules.

The CDR3 has 15 residues. The V gene's germline CDR1 is ENHRY and CDR2 SYGVKD. The junction had 9 bases not matched to a gene; V was cut back by 6 bases and J by 6 bases. There were no patients who had received any treatment before thyroid surgery. This chain links TRBV10-3 with TRBJ2-1, with 9 positions matching TRBD2. This TCR came from a female donor with papillary thyroid cancer or a benign thyroid nodule (not recorded which). Some clones in this sample may be carry-over from other donors' samples. Specimen: tumor tissue. CDR3 residues: CAIRRAGGAANEQFF. Here the CDR3 DNA reads TGTGCCATCAGAAGAGCGGGAGGAGCCGCCAATGAGCAGTTCTTC.